This T cell receptor (beta chain) was profiled in a study of graft-versus-host responses after intestinal transplantation. Study context: Recipients obtained multivisceral, liver-intestinal, or isolated intestinal transplants. The study gave all recipients anti-thymocyte globulin induction, then tacrolimus and steroids for approximately three years. Study results and limitations: Graft-donor T cell macrochimerism in patients accompanied high graft-versus-host to host-versus-graft clonal ratios in allografts. Recipient marrow showed GvH clones, some seen first in ileum or blood.

Deletions cut 0 bases from V and 7 bases from J, with 19 bases between. The CDR3 extends over 16 amino acids. The V gene's germline CDR1 is MNHNS and CDR2 SASEGT. This clone has more than one count but fewer than ten. Its specificity is unknown. Some clones are missing from TCRdb's copy, which holds only in-frame ones; the method was immunoSEQ multiplex PCR. The sample contains some 87,000 clones, roughly 93% of which appear only once. The rearrangement uses TRBV6-1 and TRBJ2-7; D may be TRBD2 (5 bases). The clonotype was recovered from a human donor who was the organ donor for an intestinal transplant. The sample in question was unstimulated CD8+ T cells sorted from spleen or lymph node cells, obtained before transplant. CDR3 residues: CASSEALVGVRREQYF. As DNA, the CDR3 is TGTGCCAGCAGTGAAGCGCTCGTCGGGGTCCGTCGGGAGCAGTACTTC.